The present T cell receptor beta chain was sequenced within a study of blood T cell repertoires in COVID-19. About the study: PBMCs, B-cell-depleted T cells, or T cells were the source of the cDNA or gDNA that made up the material.

Method: immunoSEQ multiplex PCR; TCRdb's copy keeps in-frame clones and lacks some. Among approximately 190,000 clones listed, roughly four fifths were seen once. CDR1 and CDR2 (germline): SGHTA, FQGNSA. There are 14 residues in the CDR3. V trimming: 3 bases; J trimming: 7 bases; junction bases outside the gene matches: 2. This clone was picked up a small number of times. Sequenced material: peripheral blood. The sequence came from a young woman with acute or convalescent COVID-19. The gene calls are TRBV7-2 and TRBJ1-6; 8 bases line up with TRBD1. The CDR3 nucleotides read TGTGCCAGCAGCTTTCGGGACAGGAATTCACCCCTCCACTTT. Translated: CASSFRDRNSPLHF.